Listed below are T cell receptor beta chains from one sample, sequenced in a study of control samples from healthy donors and cancer patients. TCRdb's table, derived via immunoSEQ multiplex PCR, lists solely in-frame clones and lacks some. In the table there are about 130,000 clones, about 95% of which are singletons. The material sequenced was blood. All receptors come from a man aged 25 to 40 in good health. CDR3s include the opening cysteine and the closing phenylalanine or tryptophan. D genes are given only for firm matches. Where a row states a size, it is once, few, many or the class of an expanded clone; other rows omit it.

clone_size	d_call	j_call	v_call	cdr3_nt	cdr3_aa
once	-	TRBJ1-5	TRBV3-1/TRBV3-2	TGTGCCAGCAGCCAAGATGCAGGGGCGCTGAGTCAGCCCCAGCATTTT	CASSQDAGALSQPQHF
few	TRBD1	TRBJ1-5	TRBV4-1	TGCGCCAGCAGCCGTGGGGGGGTGGGGACAGCTTATCAGCCCCAGCATTTT	CASSRGGVGTAYQPQHF
-	TRBD1	TRBJ2-7	TRBV5-1	TGCGCCAGCAGCGCCCGACAGGGGTACTACGAGCAGTACTTC	CASSARQGYYEQYF
few	-	TRBJ1-1	TRBV28	TGTGCCACCATACAGGGAGGCGCGAGAATAAACACTGAAGCTTTCTTT	CATIQGGARINTEAFF
-	-	TRBJ2-1	TRBV2	TGTGCCAGCAGTCCAAGGACTTCGTACAATGAGCAGTTCTTC	CASSPRTSYNEQFF
-	-	TRBJ2-1	TRBV11-2	TGTGCCAGCAGCTTAGAGATTGATCAGGGAACCTACAATGAGCAGTTCTTC	CASSLEIDQGTYNEQFF
-	-	TRBJ2-7	TRBV7-9	TGTGCCAGCAGCGACATTACGGGGGCCAGACTCTACGAGCAGTACTTC	CASSDITGARLYEQYF
-	TRBD1	TRBJ1-1	TRBV6-6	TGTGCCAGCCGACAGGGTCTGAACACTGAAGCTTTCTTT	CASRQGLNTEAFF
-	TRBD1	TRBJ2-2	TRBV24-1	TGTGCCACCAGTGATTCCGGGACAGGGACCACCGGGGAGCTGTTTTTT	CATSDSGTGTTGELFF
-	TRBD1	TRBJ2-1	TRBV6-5	TGTGCCAGCAGCGCCTACGGGGACAGGCGCAATGAGCAGTTCTTC	CASSAYGDRRNEQFF
-	-	TRBJ2-2	TRBV4-3	TGCGCCAGCAGCCCAGATTTCAGGGGGGTTGTCACCGGGGAGCTGTTTTTT	CASSPDFRGVVTGELFF
-	-	TRBJ2-2	TRBV30	TGTGCCTGGAGTCTGGGGATCGGGGAGCTGTTTTTT	CAWSLGIGELFF
-	TRBD2	TRBJ2-1	TRBV19	TGTGCCAGTGCTAGCGGGGGGTACTACAATGAGCAGTTCTTC	CASASGGYYNEQFF
-	-	TRBJ1-2	TRBV7-9	TGTGCCAGCAGCTTCGCAGGGTTGAACTATGGCTACACCTTC	CASSFAGLNYGYTF
-	-	TRBJ2-5	TRBV28	TGTGCCACAAGCCCTAGGGGGTTAGAAGAGACCCAGTACTTC	CATSPRGLEETQYF
-	TRBD1	TRBJ1-6	TRBV5-6	TGTGCCAGCAGCCGTCGGGACAGGGGTCGCAGATCACCCCTCCACTTT	CASSRRDRGRRSPLHF
once	-	TRBJ1-5	TRBV3-1/TRBV3-2	TGTGCCAGCAGCCAAGATGGGGGGAATCAGCCCCAGCATTTT	CASSQDGGNQPQHF
-	-	TRBJ1-2	TRBV6-2/TRBV6-3	TGTGCCAGCAGTTACTCGTTGGAGGGCGAGGACTATGGCTACACCTTC	CASSYSLEGEDYGYTF